The present TCR beta chain was sequenced within a study of blood T cells in healthy people across ages. For the second PCR, which ran for roughly 7 to 11 cycles, a sample-barcoded 5' primer and a J-beta primer mix were used. TCRdb analysed the 5' RACE reads with MiXCR anew, one entry per CDR3 protein. The table has 650,000 to 1,000,000 distinct CDR3 sequences, approximately 35% seen once. In germline, CDR1 is DFQATT, CDR2 SNEGSKA (reference sequence). There are 15 residues in the CDR3. Trimming shortened V by 3 bases and J by 3 bases, and 15 bases separated the two germline ends. Samples had at least 6.5 million PBMCs isolated from them.

Sequenced input: blood. The chain employs TRBV20-1 and TRBJ1-5; D is undetermined. This TCR derives from a young man in good health. CDR3 protein: CSARRTVGLNQPQHF. DNA for the CDR3: TGCAGTGCTAGGCGCACAGTAGGCCTCAATCAGCCCCAGCATTTT.